This T cell receptor (beta chain) was captured in a study of technical replicates of blood from a few donors (TCRdb year 2017). Receptor libraries were prepared by the immunoSEQ multiplex PCR assay. TCRdb retrieved this table from immuneACCESS and kept in-frame rearrangements only. Not all clones are present; in checked studies, unresolved V genes account for under half, and no reason is known for the remainder. The sample table lists over 50,000 clones, around 93% of them with a count of one. The leading ten clones occupy roughly 4.3% of the sample. This clone showed up just once. Its antigen target is currently unknown. No per-base quality is available; no much larger clone lies one base away. The CDR3 starts with the cysteine, ends with the phenylalanine, and has 18 residues. The sequence is cut down to CDR3 DNA, 54 bases in frame from base 1. The junction shows trimming of 6 bases on V and 0 bases on J, and the gene matches do not reach 14 bases of it. Via the germline V gene, CDR1 is SGHRS and CDR2 YFSETQ.

The receptor was derived from a human donor in good health. Some clones in this sample may be carry-over from other donors' samples. The V gene is TRBV5-1 and the J gene is TRBJ2-2; 7 central nucleotides agree with TRBD2. The specimen sequenced was PBMCs. The DNA reads TGCGCCAGCAAGAGATCCTCGGCGGGGGACGCGAACACCGGGGAGCTGTTTTTT. It codes for CASKRSSAGDANTGELFF. Supplemented by the reference TRBV5-1 and TRBJ2-2 proteins around the CDR3, the complete variable domain is KAGVTQTPRYLIKTRGQQVTLSCSPISGHRSVSWYQQTPGQGLQFLFEYFSETQRNKGNFPGRFSGRQFSNSRSEMNVSTLELGDSALYLCASKRSSAGDANTGELFFGEGSRLTVL.